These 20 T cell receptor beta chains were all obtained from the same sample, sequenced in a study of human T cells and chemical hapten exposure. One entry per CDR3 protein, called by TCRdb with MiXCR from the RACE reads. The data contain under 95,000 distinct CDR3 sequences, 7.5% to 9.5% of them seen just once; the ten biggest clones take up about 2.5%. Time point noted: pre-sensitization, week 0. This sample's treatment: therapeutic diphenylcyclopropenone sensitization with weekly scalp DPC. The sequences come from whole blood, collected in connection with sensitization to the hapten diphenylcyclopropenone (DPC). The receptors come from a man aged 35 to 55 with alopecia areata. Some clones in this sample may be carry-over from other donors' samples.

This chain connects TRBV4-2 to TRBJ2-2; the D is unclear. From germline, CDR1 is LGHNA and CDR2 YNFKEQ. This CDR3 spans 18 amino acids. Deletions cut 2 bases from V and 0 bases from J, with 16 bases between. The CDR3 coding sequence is TGTGCCAGCAGCCAACTTTCTTCTAGGCCCTCGAACACCGGGGAGCTGTTTTTT. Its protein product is CASSQLSSRPSNTGELFF.

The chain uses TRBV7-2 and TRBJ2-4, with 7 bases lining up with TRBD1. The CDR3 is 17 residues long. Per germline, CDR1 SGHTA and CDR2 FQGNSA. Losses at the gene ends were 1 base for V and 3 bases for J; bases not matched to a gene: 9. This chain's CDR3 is CASSLGTGIGVKNIQYF. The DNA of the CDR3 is TGTGCCAGCAGCTTAGGGACAGGCATTGGGGTCAAAAACATTCAGTACTTC.

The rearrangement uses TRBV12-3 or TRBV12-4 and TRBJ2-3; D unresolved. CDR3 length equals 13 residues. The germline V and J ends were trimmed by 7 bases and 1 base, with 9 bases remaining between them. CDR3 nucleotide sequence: TGTGCCAGCACAAGTCCTGGCACAGATACGCAGTATTTT. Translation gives CASTSPGTDTQYF.

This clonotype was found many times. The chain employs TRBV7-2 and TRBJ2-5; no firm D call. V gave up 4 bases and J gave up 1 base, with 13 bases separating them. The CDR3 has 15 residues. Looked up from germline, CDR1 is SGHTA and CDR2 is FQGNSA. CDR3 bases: TGTGCCAGCAGCTCCATATCGGCAGTCCAAGAGACCCAGTACTTC. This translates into CASSSISAVQETQYF.

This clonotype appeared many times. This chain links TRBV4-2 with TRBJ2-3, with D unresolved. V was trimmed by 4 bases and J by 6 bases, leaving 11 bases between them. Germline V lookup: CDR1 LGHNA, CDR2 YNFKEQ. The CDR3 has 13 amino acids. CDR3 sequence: CASSRDPPDTQYF. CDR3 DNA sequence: TGTGCCAGCAGCCGAGACCCGCCGGATACGCAGTATTTT.

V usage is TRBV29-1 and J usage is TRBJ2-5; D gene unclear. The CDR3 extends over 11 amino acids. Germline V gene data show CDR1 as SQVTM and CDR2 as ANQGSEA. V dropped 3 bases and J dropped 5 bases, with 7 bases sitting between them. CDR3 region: CSVELLETQYF. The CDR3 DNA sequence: TGCAGCGTTGAGCTTTTGGAGACCCAGTACTTC.

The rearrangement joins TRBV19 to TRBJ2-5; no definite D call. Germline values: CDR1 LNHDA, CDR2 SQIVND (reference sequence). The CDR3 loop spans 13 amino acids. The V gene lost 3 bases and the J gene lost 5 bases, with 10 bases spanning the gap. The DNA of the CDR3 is TGTGCCAGTAGTATTGGTAATTTGGAGACCCAGTACTTC. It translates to CASSIGNLETQYF.

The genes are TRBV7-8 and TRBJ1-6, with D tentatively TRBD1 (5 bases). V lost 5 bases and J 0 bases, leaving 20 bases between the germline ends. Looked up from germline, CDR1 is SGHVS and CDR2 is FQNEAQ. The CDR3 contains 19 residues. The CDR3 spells CASSRPGAESLSYNSPLHF. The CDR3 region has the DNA TGTGCCAGCAGCCGCCCCGGGGCCGAAAGCCTCTCCTATAATTCACCCCTCCACTTT.

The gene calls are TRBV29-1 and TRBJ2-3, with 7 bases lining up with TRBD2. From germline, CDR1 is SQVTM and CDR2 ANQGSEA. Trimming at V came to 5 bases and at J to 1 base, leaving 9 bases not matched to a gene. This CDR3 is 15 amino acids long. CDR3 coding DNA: TGCAGCGTTATCGGCGGGAGTGGGGGCACAGATACGCAGTATTTT. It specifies CSVIGGSGGTDTQYF.

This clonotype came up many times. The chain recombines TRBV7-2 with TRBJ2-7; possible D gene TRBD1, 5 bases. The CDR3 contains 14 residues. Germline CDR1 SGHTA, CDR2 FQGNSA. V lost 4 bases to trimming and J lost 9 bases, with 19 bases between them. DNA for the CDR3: TGTGCCAGCAGCTCTAGTCAGGCGACAGACCGGCAGTACGTC. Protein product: CASSSSQATDRQYV.

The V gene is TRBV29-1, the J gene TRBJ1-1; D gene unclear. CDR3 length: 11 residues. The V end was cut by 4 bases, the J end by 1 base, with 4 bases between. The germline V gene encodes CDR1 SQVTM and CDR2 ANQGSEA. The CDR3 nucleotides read TGCAGCGTTGTTACGAACACTGAAGCTTTCTTT. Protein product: CSVVTNTEAFF.

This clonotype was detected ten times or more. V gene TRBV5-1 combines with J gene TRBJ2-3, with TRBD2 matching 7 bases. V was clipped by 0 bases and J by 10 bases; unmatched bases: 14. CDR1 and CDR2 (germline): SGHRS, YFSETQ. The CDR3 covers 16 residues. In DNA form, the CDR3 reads TGCGCCAGCAGCTTGGAACCAGCGGGAACCCCGAACGCGCAGTATTTT. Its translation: CASSLEPAGTPNAQYF.

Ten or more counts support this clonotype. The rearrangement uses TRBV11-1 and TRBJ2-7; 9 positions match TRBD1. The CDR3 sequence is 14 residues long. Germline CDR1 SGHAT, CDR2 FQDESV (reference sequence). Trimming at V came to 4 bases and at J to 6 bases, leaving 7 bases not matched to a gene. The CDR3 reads CASSSGQGKGEQYV. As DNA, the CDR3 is TGTGCCAGCAGCTCGGGACAGGGAAAAGGCGAGCAGTACGTC.

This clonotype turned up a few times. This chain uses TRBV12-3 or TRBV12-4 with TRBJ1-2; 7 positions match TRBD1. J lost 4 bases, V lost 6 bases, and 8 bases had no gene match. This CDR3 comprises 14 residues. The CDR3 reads CASRDLQGSYGYTF. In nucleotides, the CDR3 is TGTGCCAGCAGAGATTTACAGGGGTCCTATGGCTACACCTTC.

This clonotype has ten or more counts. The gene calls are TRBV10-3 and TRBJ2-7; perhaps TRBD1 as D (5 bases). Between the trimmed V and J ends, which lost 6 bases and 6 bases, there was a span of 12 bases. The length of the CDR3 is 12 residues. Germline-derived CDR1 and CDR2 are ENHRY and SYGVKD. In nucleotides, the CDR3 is TGTGCCATCAGCAGCGACAGTTTCGAGCAGTACGTC. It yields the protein CAISSDSFEQYV.

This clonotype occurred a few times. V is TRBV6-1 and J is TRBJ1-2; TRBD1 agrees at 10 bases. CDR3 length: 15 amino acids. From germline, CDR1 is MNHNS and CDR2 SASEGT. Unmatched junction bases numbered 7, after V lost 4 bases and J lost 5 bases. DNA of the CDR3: TGTGCCAGCAGTGCTGGACAGGGGGGGTCGTATGGCTACACCTTC. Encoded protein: CASSAGQGGSYGYTF.

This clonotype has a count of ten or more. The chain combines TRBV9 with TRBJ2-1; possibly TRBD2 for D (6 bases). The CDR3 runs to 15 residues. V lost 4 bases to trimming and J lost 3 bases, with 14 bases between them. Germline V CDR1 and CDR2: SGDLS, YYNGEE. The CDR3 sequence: CASSYPGVYYNEQFF. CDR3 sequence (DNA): TGTGCCAGCAGCTACCCGGGAGTCTACTACAATGAGCAGTTCTTC.

As DNA, the CDR3 is TGTGCCAGCAGCCATGAGGGGACCGGGACTATAACCTCGGAGGAGCAGTACTTC. It encodes CASSHEGTGTITSEEQYF. V usage is TRBV3-1 and J usage is TRBJ2-7; 7 bases agree with TRBD2. V shed 3 bases, J shed 7 bases, and the junction held 21 bases outside the gene matches. The CDR3 sequence is 18 residues long. Looked up from germline, CDR1 is LGHDT and CDR2 is YNNKEL (reference sequence).

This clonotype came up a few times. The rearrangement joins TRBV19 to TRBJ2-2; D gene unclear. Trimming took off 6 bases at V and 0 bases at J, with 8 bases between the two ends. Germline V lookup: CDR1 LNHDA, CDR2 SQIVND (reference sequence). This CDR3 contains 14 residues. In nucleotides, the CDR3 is TGTGCCAGTAGAAGACAAGCGAACACCGGGGAGCTGTTTTTT. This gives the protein CASRRQANTGELFF.

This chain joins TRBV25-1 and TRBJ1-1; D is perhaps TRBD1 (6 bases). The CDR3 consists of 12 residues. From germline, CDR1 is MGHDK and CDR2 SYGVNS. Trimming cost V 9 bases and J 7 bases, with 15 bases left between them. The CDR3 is CASSSGTHEAFF. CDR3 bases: TGTGCCAGTTCGTCCGGGACACATGAAGCTTTCTTT.